This TCR beta chain stems from a study of shared clonotypes between healthy human individuals. Study-wide background: Three CD4 naive, three CD4 memory, two CD8 naive and one CD8 memory plate were used per donor. Study-level results: Non-shared clonotypes had lower generation probabilities than clonotypes shared by all four sorted-subset donors. An effect of sequencing depth on clonotype sharing among donors was expected.

When replicate PCRs were run on sorted subsets, they used roughly 0.2 ug DNA, about 30,000 T cell genomes. The protocol was immunoSEQ multiplex PCR, while the TCRdb copy is restricted to in-frame clones and leaves out a portion. The table shows around 1.5 million clones, with 98% occurring only once. With regard to this clone: Its antigen is currently unknown.

This CDR3 is built from 12 residues. Germline V CDR1 and CDR2: ENHRY, SYGVKD. Trimming at V came to 5 bases and at J to 4 bases, leaving 1 base not matched to a gene. This clonotype originated in a man between 25 and 39 years old in good health. The V call is TRBV10-3, the J call TRBJ2-7; 8 positions match TRBD2. The sequenced sample was naive CD4+ T cells sorted from blood. As to subset: CD45RA+ positively selected. The CDR3 region has the DNA TGTGCCATCAGTCAGCGGGAGTACGAGCAGTACTTC. Its translation: CAISQREYEQYF.